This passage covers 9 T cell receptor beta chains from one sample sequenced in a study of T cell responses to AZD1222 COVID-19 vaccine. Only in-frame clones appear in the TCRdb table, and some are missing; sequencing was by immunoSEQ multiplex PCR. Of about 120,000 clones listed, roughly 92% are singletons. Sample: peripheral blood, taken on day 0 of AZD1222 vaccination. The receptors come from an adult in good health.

The CDR3 nucleotides are TGTGCCACCTGTGTTGACCCTCAGTCAAAATCACCCCTCCACTTT. It translates to CATCVDPQSKSPLHF. The chain carries TRBV6-5 and TRBJ1-6; no clear D. The germline V gene has CDR1 MNHEY and CDR2 SVGAGI. V shed 10 bases and J shed 10 bases, with 23 bases lying between them. The CDR3 length is 15 residues.

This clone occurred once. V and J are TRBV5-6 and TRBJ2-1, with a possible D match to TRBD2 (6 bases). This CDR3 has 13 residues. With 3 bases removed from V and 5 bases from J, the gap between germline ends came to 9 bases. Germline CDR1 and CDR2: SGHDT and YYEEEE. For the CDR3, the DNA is TGTGCCAGCAGCTATCTAGCGCACAATGAGCAGTTCTTC. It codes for CASSYLAHNEQFF.

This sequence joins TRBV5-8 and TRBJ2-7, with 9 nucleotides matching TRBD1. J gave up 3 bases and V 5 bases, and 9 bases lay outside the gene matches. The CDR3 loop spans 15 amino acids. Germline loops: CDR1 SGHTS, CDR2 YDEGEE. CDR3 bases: TGTGCCAGCAGATGGGACAGGGCGTCCCTCTACGAGCAGTACTTC. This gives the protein CASRWDRASLYEQYF.

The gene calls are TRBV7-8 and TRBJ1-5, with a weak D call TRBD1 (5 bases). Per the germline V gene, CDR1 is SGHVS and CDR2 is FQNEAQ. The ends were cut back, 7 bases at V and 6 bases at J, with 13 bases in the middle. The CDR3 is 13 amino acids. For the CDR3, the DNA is TGTGCCAGCACCTCCAAGGGGACTCAGCCCCAGCATTTT. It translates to CASTSKGTQPQHF.

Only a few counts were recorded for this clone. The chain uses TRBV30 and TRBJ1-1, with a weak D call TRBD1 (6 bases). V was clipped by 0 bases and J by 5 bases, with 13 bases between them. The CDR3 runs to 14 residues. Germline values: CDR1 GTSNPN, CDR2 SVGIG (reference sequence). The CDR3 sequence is CAWSVTQGRTEAFF. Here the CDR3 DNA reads TGTGCCTGGAGTGTAACGCAGGGGAGGACTGAAGCTTTCTTT.

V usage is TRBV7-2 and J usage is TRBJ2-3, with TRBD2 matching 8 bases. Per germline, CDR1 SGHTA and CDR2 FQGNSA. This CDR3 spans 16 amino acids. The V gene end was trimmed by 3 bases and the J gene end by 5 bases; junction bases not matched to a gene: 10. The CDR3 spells CASSFPGRGELDTQYF. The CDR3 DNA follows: TGTGCCAGCAGCTTCCCCGGGCGGGGGGAATTAGATACGCAGTATTTT.

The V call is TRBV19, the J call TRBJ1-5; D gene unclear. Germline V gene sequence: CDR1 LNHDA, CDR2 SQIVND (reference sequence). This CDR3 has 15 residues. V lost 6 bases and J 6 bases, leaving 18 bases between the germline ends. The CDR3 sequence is CASRGLLGGSQPQHF. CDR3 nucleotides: TGTGCCAGTAGGGGCCTCCTAGGAGGGTCTCAGCCCCAGCATTTT.

The CDR3: CASSPKAEANYGYTF. For the CDR3, the DNA is TGTGCCAGCAGCCCTAAGGCCGAGGCTAACTATGGCTACACCTTC. The chain employs TRBV5-5 and TRBJ1-2, with D unclear. CDR3 size: 15 residues. V dropped 4 bases and J dropped 0 bases, with 13 bases sitting between them. The V gene's germline CDR1 is SGHKS and CDR2 YYEKEE (reference sequence).

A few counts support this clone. The CDR3 nucleotides are TGTGCAAGTCGCTTAAGTTGTCAGGGAGAGAACACTGAAGCTTTCTTT. Residues: CASRLSCQGENTEAFF. The rearrangement joins TRBV12-2 to TRBJ1-1. TRBV12-2 is reported as a pseudogene. There are 16 residues in the CDR3.